What follows are 15 T cell receptor beta chains derived from one specimen sequenced in a study of blood T cell repertoires in COVID-19. Sequenced by immunoSEQ multiplex PCR; TCRdb stores in-frame clones only, minus some. The sample contains about 300,000 clones, roughly 87% of which appear only once. The sequenced sample consisted of peripheral blood. These receptor sequences come from a young man with active or convalescent COVID-19.

The chain uses TRBV14 and TRBJ1-1; D ambiguous. This CDR3 region has 12 residues. With 0 bases removed from V and 8 bases from J, the gap between germline ends came to 7 bases. Germline-derived CDR1 and CDR2 are SGHDN and FVKESK. The CDR3 DNA sequence: TGTGCCAGCAGCCAAGAGTATCCCGAAGCTTTCTTT. It translates to CASSQEYPEAFF.

The V and J genes are TRBV6-6 and TRBJ2-4; TRBD2 matches at 7 bases. The CDR3 loop spans 15 amino acids. CDR1 and CDR2 from the germline V gene are MNHNY and SVGAGI (reference sequence). Germline trimming cut 1 base from V and 4 bases from J; bases unmatched to any gene: 4. The CDR3 DNA follows: TGTGCCAGCAGTTACTGGGGGGGAGAGAAAAACATTCAGTACTTC. It encodes CASSYWGGEKNIQYF.

This chain connects TRBV19 to TRBJ2-3; 9 nucleotides agree with TRBD1. Germline values: CDR1 LNHDA, CDR2 SQIVND (reference sequence). Germline trimming cut 0 bases from V and 2 bases from J; bases unmatched to any gene: 3. The CDR3 is 16 amino acids. The CDR3 DNA is TGTGCCAGTAGTATAGACACAGGGGGCAACACAGATACGCAGTATTTT. Protein: CASSIDTGGNTDTQYF.

J is TRBJ2-7 and V is TRBV7-2, with 10 bases aligning to TRBD2. The CDR3 covers 17 residues. With V trimmed by 1 base and J by 0 bases, 6 bases remained unmatched. Germline assignment: CDR1 SGHTA and CDR2 FQGNSA. The CDR3: CASSLVRLAGDSYEQYF. CDR3 nucleotides: TGTGCCAGCAGCTTAGTACGCCTAGCGGGGGACTCCTACGAGCAGTACTTC.

J is TRBJ2-1 and V is TRBV27; TRBD2 matches 14 bases. Germline trimming cut 6 bases from V and 7 bases from J; bases unmatched to any gene: 8. CDR3 size: 16 residues. Per germline, CDR1 MNHEY and CDR2 SMNVEV (reference sequence). This CDR3 is CASRPGLAGVGNEQFF. In DNA form, the CDR3 reads TGTGCCAGCAGACCGGGACTAGCGGGAGTGGGAAATGAGCAGTTCTTC.

This chain links TRBV5-8 with TRBJ1-6, with a tentative D call TRBD1 (6 bases). V was shortened by 4 bases and J by 7 bases, with 12 bases between the two germline ends. The CDR3 extends over 14 amino acids. Germline CDR1 reads SGHTS; CDR2 reads YDEGEE. CDR3 sequence reads: CASSPDRTNSPLHF. The CDR3 nucleotides are TGTGCCAGCAGCCCCGACAGGACAAATTCACCCCTCCACTTT.

This chain joins TRBV6-5 and TRBJ1-5; no clear D. Looked up from germline, CDR1 is MNHEY and CDR2 is SVGAGI. The CDR3 runs 15 residues. V was clipped by 6 bases and J by 2 bases, with 14 bases between them. The CDR3 is CASRSGLWGNQPQHF. In nucleotides, the CDR3 is TGTGCCAGCAGATCCGGACTCTGGGGCAATCAGCCCCAGCATTTT.

This rearrangement joins TRBV2 to TRBJ1-4, with 8 bases aligning to TRBD1. V was clipped by 7 bases and J by 5 bases; unmatched bases: 3. CDR3 length: 13 amino acids. Germline assignment: CDR1 SNHLY and CDR2 FYNNEI. The CDR3 loop is CASIRDRNEKLFF. Here the CDR3 DNA reads TGTGCCAGCATCCGGGACAGGAATGAAAAACTGTTTTTT.

This sequence joins TRBV2 and TRBJ2-7, with 7 bases aligning to TRBD1. V trimming: 3 bases; J trimming: 0 bases; junction bases outside the gene matches: 2. The CDR3 length is 14 residues. Germline V lookup: CDR1 SNHLY, CDR2 FYNNEI. The CDR3 reads CASSEDRYSYEQYF. The DNA for the CDR3 is TGTGCCAGCAGTGAGGACAGGTACTCCTACGAGCAGTACTTC.

The genes are TRBV7-2 and TRBJ2-7, with TRBD2 matching 7 bases. The CDR3 runs to 18 residues. Per the germline V gene, CDR1 is SGHTA and CDR2 is FQGNSA. The V segment lost 6 bases and the J segment 2 bases; nucleotides outside the gene matches: 19. CDR3 sequence: CASRPPVRLAGDPYEQYF. The CDR3 nucleotides read TGTGCCAGCAGGCCGCCGGTGAGGCTTGCGGGAGATCCCTACGAGCAGTACTTC.

This clone was seen a few times. J is TRBJ1-1 and V is TRBV13; TRBD1 matches 9 bases. This CDR3 region has 18 residues. The V segment lost 6 bases and the J segment 1 base; nucleotides outside the gene matches: 15. Germline V lookup: CDR1 PRHDT, CDR2 FYEKMQ (reference sequence). CDR3 nucleotide sequence: TGTGCCAGCAGTTTAACAGACAGGGGGTTTTTGGAGAACACTGAAGCTTTCTTT. Encoded protein: CASSLTDRGFLENTEAFF. The full variable domain, completed using reference TRBV13 and TRBJ1-1, is AAGVIQSPRHLIKEKRETATLKCYPIPRHDTVYWYQQGPGQDPQFLISFYEKMQSDKGSIPDRFSAQQFSDYHSELNMSSLELGDSALYFCASSLTDRGFLENTEAFFGQGTRLTVV.

This clone appeared a few times. CDR3 in amino acids: CASRPGGHYEQYF. The CDR3 DNA follows: TGTGCCAGCAGGCCCGGCGGACACTACGAGCAGTACTTC. The chain joins TRBV27 to TRBJ2-7, with D perhaps TRBD1 (5 bases). The germline gives CDR1 MNHEY, CDR2 SMNVEV (reference sequence). The CDR3 consists of 13 residues. With 6 bases removed from V and 3 bases from J, the gap between germline ends came to 12 bases.

This rearrangement joins TRBV7-8 to TRBJ2-1; 8 nucleotides line up with TRBD2. Per the germline V gene, CDR1 is SGHVS and CDR2 is FQNEAQ. The CDR3 loop spans 18 amino acids. The J segment lost 4 bases and the V segment lost 0 bases, leaving 11 bases of the junction unmatched. Written as DNA, the CDR3 is TGTGCCAGCAGCTTAGCCTCGATAGCGGGACCAACATACAATGAGCAGTTCTTC. It specifies CASSLASIAGPTYNEQFF.

J is TRBJ1-2 and V is TRBV5-6; TRBD1 matches 8 bases. The V gene end was trimmed by 2 bases and the J gene end by 6 bases; junction bases not matched to a gene: 3. The length of the CDR3 is 13 residues. The germline V gene encodes CDR1 SGHDT and CDR2 YYEEEE. The CDR3 is CASSFLQGDGYTF. Written as DNA, the CDR3 is TGTGCCAGCAGCTTCCTACAGGGGGATGGCTACACCTTC. The full variable domain, with the rest looked up from reference TRBV5-6 and TRBJ1-2, is DAGVTQSPTHLIKTRGQQVTLRCSPKSGHDTVSWYQQALGQGPQFIFQYYEEEERQRGNFPDRFSGHQFPNYSSELNVNALLLGDSALYLCASSFLQGDGYTFGSGTRLTVV.

This chain links TRBV5-1 with TRBJ2-1; weak D call: TRBD2 (5 bases). Trimming shortened V by 4 bases and J by 0 bases, and 17 bases separated the two germline ends. CDR3 size: 17 residues. CDR1 and CDR2 from the germline V gene are SGHRS and YFSETQ. The DNA of the CDR3 is TGCGCCAGCAGCGGATCCCTTCGGGGAGACTCCTACAATGAGCAGTTCTTC. Its translation is CASSGSLRGDSYNEQFF.